This T cell receptor beta chain originates from a study of control samples from healthy donors and cancer patients. This table comes from immunoSEQ multiplex PCR, and its TCRdb copy is limited to in-frame clones, with some not included. The table has tens of thousands of clones, roughly 91% seen once. J lost 4 bases, V lost 3 bases, and 10 bases had no gene match. The CDR3 is made up of 16 amino acids. Per the germline V gene, CDR1 is KGHSH and CDR2 is LQKENI. The chain combines TRBV18 with TRBJ2-5; 8 nucleotides agree with TRBD1. This receptor was taken from a man aged 45-65 years in good health. Input material: blood. DNA of the CDR3: TGTGCCAGCTCACCGATCACTTTACAGGGGGGAGAGACCCAGTACTTC. It yields the protein CASSPITLQGGETQYF. Full variable domain (missing parts from reference TRBV18 and TRBJ2-5): NAGVMQNPRHLVRRRGQEARLRCSPMKGHSHVYWYRQLPEEGLKFMVYLQKENIIDESGMPKERFSAEFPKEGPSILRIQQVVRGDSAAYFCASSPITLQGGETQYFGPGTRLLVL.